The rows below give T cell receptor beta chains drawn from one sample of a study of T-cell reconstitution after alpha-beta-depleted transplantation in children. TCRdb reanalysed the PCR reads using MiXCR and keeps one entry per CDR3 protein. This sample has hundreds of thousands of distinct CDR3 sequences; 23% occur once, and the top ten carry 13% to 15%. The material was PBMCs, mostly from graft donor cells, obtained 360 days after TCRalphabeta/CD19-depleted stem cell transplant. All receptors derive from a boy under two years old who had a stem cell transplant for acute myeloid leukemia, so the T cells may come from the graft donor. Both conserved end residues are part of each CDR3. The size of a clone is reported for some rows only, either as once, few or many, or as a class for expanded clones.

size,J,V,length,CDR3
.,TRBJ2-3,TRBV20-1,13,CSARGEGTDTQYF
many,TRBJ2-7,TRBV29-1,13,CSVEGGPAYEQYF
.,TRBJ1-1,TRBV20-1,16,CSARVIGSRGNTEAFF
.,TRBJ2-2,TRBV15,16,CATSSPSRGNTGELFF
few,TRBJ2-3,TRBV12-3/TRBV12-4,18,CASSSHETGQLSTDTQYF
.,TRBJ2-7,TRBV6-5,14,CASSSDRGLDEQYF
few,TRBJ1-1,TRBV20-1,14,CSATNRGRGTEAFF
.,TRBJ1-5,TRBV27,14,CASRGQGRNQPQHF
few,TRBJ2-1,TRBV28,16,CASTHGLGRTYNEQFF
many,TRBJ1-4,TRBV4-3,14,CASSPQGVNEKLFF
few,TRBJ2-5,TRBV20-1,14,CSALLDRGGETQYF
many,TRBJ2-1,TRBV7-9,17,CASSLEGRERTYNEQFF
few,TRBJ2-1,TRBV5-5,16,CASSLEVGTSYNEQFF
.,TRBJ2-2,TRBV20-1,14,CSASRQGDTGELFF
.,TRBJ2-1,TRBV4-1,19,CASSQVNLGLDRSYNEQFF
many,TRBJ1-2,TRBV6-5,15,CASSPRTGGTSGYTF
.,TRBJ2-7,TRBV12-3/TRBV12-4,13,CASSWAIYYEQYF
many,TRBJ2-5,TRBV20-1,17,CSAGRLAGGSFQETQYF
.,TRBJ1-6,TRBV11-3,14,CASSLGLDNSPLHF
few,TRBJ2-7,TRBV20-1,15,CSARGGGDGLYEQYF
.,TRBJ2-1,TRBV6-5,15,CASSSQGAIYNEQFF
many,TRBJ2-3,TRBV7-2,17,CASLRREGAEGTDTQYF
.,TRBJ1-2,TRBV6-5,16,CASSYSYMGGNYGYTF
.,TRBJ1-2,TRBV29-1,17,CSARQGAGPEGGYGYTF
few,TRBJ1-4,TRBV25-1,13,CASSEGVAGKLFF
few,TRBJ1-1,TRBV29-1,14,CSVLQGAMNTEAFF
.,TRBJ1-5,TRBV12-3/TRBV12-4,13,CASRPQGNQPQHF
many,TRBJ1-2,TRBV5-1,15,CASSLGLYSGDGYTF
few,TRBJ2-4,TRBV7-2,16,CASSDLSGGMGNIQYF
many,TRBJ2-5,TRBV27,16,CASSPSSMGGPLSQYF
.,TRBJ1-2,TRBV6-1,18,CASTEGIGRDRGDYGYTF
many,TRBJ2-5,TRBV5-1,15,CASSTGTGEGETQYF
few,TRBJ1-5,TRBV20-1,13,CSARTQGTQPQHF
few,TRBJ2-7,TRBV20-1,15,CSARDGTQSTYEQYF
.,TRBJ2-1,TRBV4-1,17,CASSQVPMETFYNEQFF
.,TRBJ2-7,TRBV20-1,14,CSASSGGALIEQYF
.,TRBJ2-1,TRBV18,14,CASSPIEAGNEQFF
.,TRBJ1-6,TRBV4-1,13,CASRAGGNSPLHF
many,TRBJ1-5,TRBV4-3,15,CASRRGVGLDQPQHF
few,TRBJ2-5,TRBV25-1,18,CASSEARSWTGRGETQYF
few,TRBJ2-1,TRBV12-3/TRBV12-4,14,CASSPRDTEPEQFF
.,TRBJ2-1,TRBV13,14,CASSLGEQGLEQFF
.,TRBJ2-7,TRBV20-1,14,CSATRGGGAYEQYF
few,TRBJ1-2,TRBV5-1,13,CASSPQINYGYTF
few,TRBJ2-3,TRBV7-2,16,CASSLAYGGRTDTQYF